These T cell receptor beta chains were read from a single sample in a study of cytomegalovirus exposure and HLA in healthy donors. Sequenced by immunoSEQ multiplex PCR; TCRdb stores in-frame clones only, minus some. The sample holds about 200,000 clones, more than 65% seen once. Material for sequencing was PBMCs. Receptors were obtained from a woman aged 25 to 39 in good health and CMV-seropositive. CDR3s include the opening cysteine and the closing phenylalanine or tryptophan. Each record gives: V gene, clone size, D gene, J gene, CDR3 DNA, CDR3 protein. D genes are given only for firm matches. Rows may omit the clone size; those that give it use once, few, many or a size class.

V: TRBV5-1
size: .
D: TRBD1
J: TRBJ1-1
DNA: TGCGCCAGCAGCTCGGGAGGGACAGCGAACACTGAAGCTTTCTTT
CDR3: CASSSGGTANTEAFF

V: TRBV9
size: .
D: TRBD1
J: TRBJ2-2
DNA: TGTGCCAGCAGCGTAGCGACAGGGCTGACCGGGGAGCTGTTTTTT
CDR3: CASSVATGLTGELFF

V: TRBV28
size: .
D: .
J: TRBJ2-7
DNA: TGTGCCAGCAGTTCTCGAGGGAGGCCACCGTTCGAGCAGTACTTC
CDR3: CASSSRGRPPFEQYF

V: TRBV5-6
size: .
D: TRBD2
J: TRBJ2-7
DNA: TGTGCCAGCAGCTTCTTAAGGCTAGCGGGAGGTGAGCAGTACTTC
CDR3: CASSFLRLAGGEQYF

V: TRBV5-8
size: .
D: TRBD2
J: TRBJ2-7
DNA: TGTGCCAGCAGCTCGCAGACTAGCGGGAGTATCAAGCAGTACTTC
CDR3: CASSSQTSGSIKQYF

V: TRBV28
size: .
D: TRBD2
J: TRBJ2-7
DNA: TGTGCCAGCAGTTTGATAGCTGGGACTAGCGAAAACTACGAGCAGTACTTC
CDR3: CASSLIAGTSENYEQYF

V: TRBV6-5
size: .
D: TRBD1
J: TRBJ2-7
DNA: TGTGCCAGCAGTTCCCAACAGGGGACCAACGAGCAGTACTTC
CDR3: CASSSQQGTNEQYF

V: TRBV5-1
size: .
D: TRBD2
J: TRBJ2-1
DNA: TGCGCCAGCAGTTCCGGGACTAGCGGGAGAGGGGCTATAAGGCAGTTCTTC
CDR3: CASSSGTSGRGAIRQFF

V: TRBV29-1
size: .
D: TRBD2
J: TRBJ2-3
DNA: TGCAGCGTGCGGCGGGAGAATCAGAATACGCAGTATTTT
CDR3: CSVRRENQNTQYF

V: TRBV7-9
size: once
D: TRBD2
J: TRBJ2-7
DNA: TGTGCCAGCAGCTTAGGACTAGCGGGAGATTACGAGCAGTACTTC
CDR3: CASSLGLAGDYEQYF

V: TRBV20-1
size: .
D: .
J: TRBJ2-1
DNA: TGCAGTGCACGCGCTAGCGCTGAGCAGTTCTTC
CDR3: CSARASAEQFF

V: TRBV6-5
size: .
D: TRBD1
J: TRBJ2-1
DNA: TGTGCCAGCAGTTACTACACAGGGGATGAGCAGTTCTTC
CDR3: CASSYYTGDEQFF

V: TRBV5-1
size: .
D: .
J: TRBJ2-2
DNA: TGCGCCAGCAGCTTGGCCGTGGGCCGCGCCGGGGAGCTGTTTTTT
CDR3: CASSLAVGRAGELFF

V: TRBV6-1
size: few
D: .
J: TRBJ1-2
DNA: TGTGCCAGCACACTGGACAGCTCTTATGGCTACACCTTC
CDR3: CASTLDSSYGYTF

V: TRBV4-1
size: .
D: .
J: TRBJ2-1
DNA: TGCGCCAGCAGCCAAGCCGCGGAGTCCTACAATGAGCAGTTCTTC
CDR3: CASSQAAESYNEQFF

V: TRBV15
size: .
D: .
J: TRBJ1-4
DNA: TGTGCCACCAGCAGAGAGGGGGGGCCGAATGAAAAACTGTTTTTT
CDR3: CATSREGGPNEKLFF

V: TRBV2
size: .
D: .
J: TRBJ1-4
DNA: TGTGCCAGCCGACAGATTAATGAAAAACTGTTTTTT
CDR3: CASRQINEKLFF

V: TRBV5-3
size: .
D: .
J: TRBJ1-5
DNA: TGTGCCAGAATGAAGGGGTACAATCAGCCCCAGCATTTT
CDR3: CARMKGYNQPQHF